This TCR beta chain was identified during a study of cytomegalovirus exposure and HLA in healthy donors. The study, taken as a whole, reports: There was a cluster of highly shared sequence variants that was likely a sequencing artifact.

Per the germline V gene, CDR1 is ENHRY and CDR2 is SYGVKD. J lost 4 bases, V lost 9 bases, and 6 bases had no gene match. The CDR3 is made up of 13 amino acids. About this clone itself: Its antigen is currently unknown.

Primers for the PCR totalled 60 Vbeta and 13 Jbeta. TCRdb's table, derived via immunoSEQ multiplex PCR, lists solely in-frame clones and lacks some. The sample has 100,000 or so clones; roughly 85% are singletons. The sequence derives from a woman aged 40 to 50 in good health and CMV-seronegative. The rearrangement uses TRBV10-3 and TRBJ2-3; 8 bases fit TRBD1. The sequencing input was PBMCs. The CDR3 region has the DNA TGTGCCATAGGACAGGGAAGGGCAGATACGCAGTATTTT. The encoded protein is CAIGQGRADTQYF.